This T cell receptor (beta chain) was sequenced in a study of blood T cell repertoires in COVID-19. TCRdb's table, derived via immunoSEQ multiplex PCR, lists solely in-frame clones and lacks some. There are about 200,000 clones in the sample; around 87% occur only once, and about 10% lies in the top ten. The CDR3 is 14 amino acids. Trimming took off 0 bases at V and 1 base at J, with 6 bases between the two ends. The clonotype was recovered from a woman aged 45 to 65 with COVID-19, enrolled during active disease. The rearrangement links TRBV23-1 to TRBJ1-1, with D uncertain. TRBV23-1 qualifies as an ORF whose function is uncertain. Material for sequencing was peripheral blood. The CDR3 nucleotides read TGCGCCAGCAGTCAATCGAGGCGGAACACTGAAGCTTTCTTT. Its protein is CASSQSRRNTEAFF.